The clone carrying this TCR beta chain was counted between two and nine times. Its specificity is not known. Treatment of the sample: oral pan-JAK inhibitor, 5-10 mg twice daily. The entry originates in a study of CD8+ T cells in alopecia areata. After isolation, RNA underwent reverse transcription to generate cDNA as the sequencing template. Assay: immunoSEQ multiplex PCR; the TCRdb copy retains only in-frame clones and omits some. The data show around 120,000 clones, with more than 45% seen just once and about 0.5% held by the top ten. The CDR3 totals 17 residues. V shed 0 bases, J shed 4 bases, and the junction held 10 bases outside the gene matches. Germline V lookup: CDR1 MGHRA, CDR2 YSYEKL. General study results and limits: Compared with normal scalp, lesional scalp had higher clonality and more expanded CD8+ clones. Tofacitinib significantly decreased scalp clonality and expanded CD8+ clones among top 100. Normal-skin resident alphabeta T cells also appear among scalp sample sequences.

This TCR was recovered from a human donor with alopecia areata. The chain joins TRBV4-1 to TRBJ1-2, with 8 bases identical to TRBD1. The sample consisted of CD4+ T cells sorted from blood, taken at week 4, from a patient treated with tofacitinib. The CDR3 region is CASSQDPRGQGGYGYTF. The CDR3 DNA reads as TGCGCCAGCAGCCAAGACCCCCGCGGACAGGGAGGCTATGGCTACACCTTC.